These 30 T cell receptor beta chains were sequenced from one sample in a study of T cell changes during pregnancy in multiple sclerosis. Clones were sequenced by immunoSEQ multiplex PCR, and TCRdb holds only the in-frame ones, with some missing. The sample has about 69,000 clones; 75% to 95% are singletons. The material was CD4+ T cells from peripheral blood mononuclear cells, obtained in the third trimester of pregnancy. The receptors stem from a female donor in good health, enrolled as a control in a pregnancy study.

The chain joins TRBV7-2 to TRBJ2-1; 12 bases align to TRBD1. The CDR3 is 14 amino acids. J gave up 7 bases and V 5 bases, and 3 bases lay outside the gene matches. Germline CDR1 is SGHTA and CDR2 is FQGNSA. Here the CDR3 reads CASSGDRGQNEQFF. In nucleotides, the CDR3 is TGTGCCAGCAGCGGGGACAGGGGGCAAAATGAGCAGTTCTTC.

The chain has TRBV10-3 and TRBJ2-2; TRBD2 matches at 13 bases. V shed 4 bases and J 0 bases; nucleotides not matched to a gene: 5. The germline gives CDR1 ENHRY, CDR2 SYGVKD. The CDR3 loop spans 18 amino acids. As DNA, the CDR3 is TGTGCCATCAGTGTCCGGACTAGCGGGGGAGCGAACACCGGGGAGCTGTTTTTT. Its protein product is CAISVRTSGGANTGELFF.

This chain links TRBV9 with TRBJ2-5, with TRBD2 identical over 9 bases. The CDR3 extends over 16 amino acids. In germline, CDR1 is SGDLS, CDR2 YYNGEE. Losses at the gene ends were 0 bases for V and 6 bases for J; bases not matched to a gene: 9. The chain's CDR3 is CASSVDSGGSRKTQYF. In DNA, the CDR3 is TGTGCCAGCAGCGTAGATAGCGGGGGCTCTCGGAAGACCCAGTACTTC.

The rearrangement uses TRBV6-4 and TRBJ1-6; a weak D match, TRBD1 (5 bases). The CDR3 totals 15 residues. V lost 4 bases, J lost 6 bases, and 13 bases lay in between. CDR1 is MRHNA, CDR2 SNTAGT, per germline. CDR3 sequence: CASSAQGESNSPLHF. The CDR3 DNA sequence: TGTGCCAGCAGTGCCCAGGGTGAGAGTAATTCACCCCTCCACTTT.

The V and J genes are TRBV7-9 and TRBJ2-7, with 7 bases that match TRBD1. Looked up from germline, CDR1 is SEHNR and CDR2 is FQNEAQ (reference sequence). Trimming removed 1 base from V and 6 bases from J; junction bases left unmatched: 6. The CDR3 consists of 14 residues. The CDR3 DNA sequence: TGTGCCAGCAGCTTAGGGGGACAGAGGAGCGAGCAGTACTTC. Translated, it gives CASSLGGQRSEQYF.

The rearrangement joins TRBV9 to TRBJ1-1; D ambiguous. The CDR3 length is 15 residues. V lost 0 bases, J lost 0 bases, and 9 bases lay in between. Germline CDR1 SGDLS, CDR2 YYNGEE. This CDR3 reads CASSVGGELNTEAFF. Written as DNA, the CDR3 is TGTGCCAGCAGCGTAGGCGGAGAGTTGAACACTGAAGCTTTCTTT.

The chain links TRBV7-2 to TRBJ1-2; perhaps TRBD1 as D (5 bases). Trimming stripped 3 bases from V and 0 bases from J, with 11 bases between. CDR3 length: 15 residues. Germline V gene data show CDR1 as SGHTA and CDR2 as FQGNSA. CDR3 DNA sequence: TGTGCCAGCAGCTTGGCCGCGGGGGCTAACTATGGCTACACCTTC. It is translated as CASSLAAGANYGYTF. Variable domain in full (rest from reference TRBV7-2 and TRBJ1-2): GAGVSQSPSNKVTEKGKDVELRCDPISGHTALYWYRQSLGQGLEFLIYFQGNSAPDKSGLPSDRFSAERTGGSVSTLTIQRTQQEDSAVYLCASSLAAGANYGYTFGSGTRLTVV.

The chain couples TRBV6-5 to TRBJ1-2; TRBD1 might be the D (5 bases). In germline, CDR1 is MNHEY, CDR2 SVGAGI. The CDR3 has 14 residues. V dropped 6 bases and J dropped 4 bases, with 15 bases sitting between them. CDR3 nucleotide sequence: TGTGCCAGCAGAACTCTTGGGGGGGGCTATGGCTACACCTTC. Translating it yields CASRTLGGGYGYTF.

This clone was picked up one time. The chain has TRBV19 and TRBJ2-5; 7 bases match TRBD1. Germline CDR1 is LNHDA and CDR2 is SQIVND (reference sequence). The V segment lost 3 bases and the J segment 5 bases; nucleotides outside the gene matches: 6. The CDR3 covers 14 residues. CDR3 in amino acids: CASSIRDSGETQYF. The CDR3, as DNA: TGTGCCAGTAGTATCCGGGACAGTGGGGAGACCCAGTACTTC.

The chain combines TRBV7-3 with TRBJ2-6; no firm D call. CDR1 and CDR2 (germline): SGHTA, FQGTGA. CDR3 length equals 18 residues. Trimming took 5 bases from V and 1 from J, leaving 18 bases between them. The CDR3 nucleotides are TGTGCCAGCAGCCCGGCGTTAAGGAGTGGGTCTGGGGCCAACGTCCTGACTTTC. It encodes CASSPALRSGSGANVLTF.

The chain joins TRBV6-1 to TRBJ1-6; 7 bases align to TRBD1. Looked up from germline, CDR1 is MNHNS and CDR2 is SASEGT. This CDR3 has 14 residues. V was pared by 5 bases and J by 9 bases, with 7 bases of the junction left unmatched. The CDR3 DNA sequence: TGTGCCAGCAGTTTAGACAGGGTTGGTTCACCCCTCCACTTT. Residues: CASSLDRVGSPLHF.

The rearrangement links TRBV9 to TRBJ2-6, with a tentative D call TRBD2 (6 bases). Between the trimmed V and J ends, which lost 3 bases and 3 bases, there was a span of 10 bases. This CDR3 is 15 amino acids long. Looked up from germline, CDR1 is SGDLS and CDR2 is YYNGEE. CDR3 nucleotide sequence: TGTGCCAGCAGCGAGGTGGGGGGTGGGGCCAACGTCCTGACTTTC. Translation: CASSEVGGGANVLTF. The full variable domain, with the rest looked up from reference TRBV9 and TRBJ2-6, is DSGVTQTPKHLITATGQRVTLRCSPRSGDLSVYWYQQSLDQGLQFLIQYYNGEERAKGNILERFSAQQFPDLHSELNLSSLELGDSALYFCASSEVGGGANVLTFGAGSRLTVL.

This chain joins TRBV11-3 and TRBJ2-3; 15 bases agree with TRBD2. The CDR3 consists of 17 residues. Looked up from germline, CDR1 is SGHNT and CDR2 is YENEEA. V shed 4 bases and J 3 bases; nucleotides not matched to a gene: 5. The CDR3 region is CASSWTSGGAGTDTQYF. In DNA form, the CDR3 reads TGTGCCAGCAGCTGGACTAGCGGGGGGGCCGGTACAGATACGCAGTATTTT.

This chain links TRBV11-1 with TRBJ1-1; 7 bases line up with TRBD1. Germline-derived CDR1 and CDR2 are SGHAT and FQDESV (reference sequence). The CDR3 contains 18 residues. The V segment lost 5 bases and the J segment 6 bases; nucleotides outside the gene matches: 21. CDR3 DNA sequence: TGTGCCAGCAGCCGCAGACAGGGTATGAGTCAGAGCCTTTCTGAAGCTTTCTTT. Translated: CASSRRQGMSQSLSEAFF.

The chain employs TRBV25-1 and TRBJ2-3; TRBD1 aligns across 8 bases. The V segment lost 3 bases and the J segment 0 bases; nucleotides outside the gene matches: 2. This CDR3 comprises 15 residues. Germline V gene lookup returns CDR1 MGHDK and CDR2 SYGVNS. DNA of the CDR3: TGTGCCAGCAGTGACCAGGGGGCAAGCACAGATACGCAGTATTTT. Its translation: CASSDQGASTDTQYF.

The V gene is TRBV29-1, the J gene TRBJ1-1; D gene ambiguous. Germline V lookup: CDR1 SQVTM, CDR2 ANQGSEA. This CDR3 has 13 residues. V lost 7 bases and J 1 base, leaving 13 bases between the germline ends. The CDR3: CSALWGGNTEAFF. Written as DNA, the CDR3 is TGCAGCGCCCTATGGGGAGGGAACACTGAAGCTTTCTTT. Combining the CDR3 with reference TRBV29-1 and TRBJ1-1 gives the whole variable domain SAVISQKPSRDICQRGTSLTIQCQVDSQVTMMFWYRQQPGQSLTLIATANQGSEATYESGFVIDKFPISRPNLTFSTLTVSNMSPEDSSIYLCSALWGGNTEAFFGQGTRLTVV.

CDR3 nucleotide sequence: TGTGCCAGCAGCCCAACCAGCGGGGCAGATACGCAGTATTTT. Protein sequence: CASSPTSGADTQYF. The chain joins TRBV7-6 to TRBJ2-3; 7 bases align to TRBD2. CDR3 size: 14 residues. J was trimmed by 4 bases and V by 5 bases; bases with no gene match: 6. Germline CDR1 and CDR2: SGHVS and FNYEAQ.

The V gene is TRBV9, the J gene TRBJ2-2; 10 positions agree with TRBD2. The CDR3 extends over 17 amino acids. V was pared by 0 bases and J by 5 bases, with 7 bases of the junction left unmatched. CDR1 is SGDLS, CDR2 YYNGEE, per germline. The CDR3 sequence is CASSVGGRAGGTGELFF. The CDR3 nucleotides are TGTGCCAGCAGCGTAGGTGGGAGAGCGGGGGGGACCGGGGAGCTGTTTTTT.

The V and J genes are TRBV30 and TRBJ2-3; D might be TRBD1 (6 bases). The CDR3 runs 15 residues. CDR1 GTSNPN and CDR2 SVGIG come from the germline V gene (reference sequence). V dropped 4 bases and J dropped 0 bases, with 14 bases sitting between them. The CDR3 is CAWTPGHSSTDTQYF. The CDR3, as DNA: TGTGCCTGGACCCCGGGACACTCAAGCACAGATACGCAGTATTTT.

The chain uses TRBV7-3 and TRBJ2-1; possible D gene TRBD2, 7 bases. Germline loops: CDR1 SGHTA, CDR2 FQGTGA. Trimming stripped 5 bases from V and 0 bases from J, with 14 bases between. The CDR3 runs 16 residues. The DNA of the CDR3 is TGTGCCAGCAGCCTAGACAGGACTAGCTCCTACAATGAGCAGTTCTTC. Protein product: CASSLDRTSSYNEQFF. Supplemented by reference TRBV7-3 and TRBJ2-1, the full variable domain reads GAGVSQTPSNKVTEKGKYVELRCDPISGHTALYWYRQSLGQGPEFLIYFQGTGAADDSGLPNDRFFAVRPEGSVSTLKIQRTERGDSAVYLCASSLDRTSSYNEQFFGPGTRLTVL.

This clone has just a few counts. The rearrangement uses TRBV20-1 and TRBJ1-1, with TRBD1 as a possible D gene (5 bases). CDR3 length: 10 amino acids. The V end was cut by 6 bases, the J end by 7 bases, with 9 bases between. Germline V CDR1 and CDR2: DFQATT, SNEGSKA (reference sequence). The CDR3 is CSAKGFEAFF. In nucleotides, the CDR3 is TGCAGTGCCAAGGGGTTTGAAGCTTTCTTT.

The J gene is TRBJ2-7, the V gene TRBV6-5, with D maybe TRBD1 (6 bases). Trimming shortened V by 7 bases and J by 6 bases, and 7 bases separated the two germline ends. This CDR3 comprises 10 residues. The germline V gene has CDR1 MNHEY and CDR2 SVGAGI. The CDR3 here is CASTGVEQYF. The CDR3 nucleotides are TGTGCCAGCACAGGGGTCGAGCAGTACTTC.

This chain uses TRBV5-6 with TRBJ2-3; 7 bases map to TRBD2. CDR3 size: 16 residues. Per the germline V gene, CDR1 is SGHDT and CDR2 is YYEEEE. J was trimmed by 0 bases and V by 3 bases; bases with no gene match: 7. The CDR3 here is CASSWGGLGSTDTQYF. CDR3 DNA sequence: TGTGCCAGCAGCTGGGGGGGTCTGGGTAGCACAGATACGCAGTATTTT.

The rearrangement uses TRBV2 and TRBJ1-5; D is unclear. Germline V CDR1 and CDR2: SNHLY, FYNNEI. This CDR3 comprises 13 residues. Trimming removed 7 bases from V and 9 bases from J, with 16 bases in between. The DNA for the CDR3 is TGTGCCAGCAAGGTTCAGGATTTTGGGCCCCAGCATTTT. The encoded protein is CASKVQDFGPQHF. The entire variable domain, with the rest obtained from reference TRBV2 and TRBJ1-5, is as follows: EPEVTQTPSHQVTQMGQEVILRCVPISNHLYFYWYRQILGQKVEFLVSFYNNEISEKSEIFDDQFSVERPDGSNFTLKIRSTKLEDSAMYFCASKVQDFGPQHFGDGTRLSIL.

CDR3 DNA: TGTGCCAGTAGTTACAGGTCCGGTAGTGGGCCCCAGCATTTT. Its translation is CASSYRSGSGPQHF. The chain is built from TRBV19 and TRBJ1-5; possible D gene TRBD1, 5 bases. The CDR3 extends over 14 amino acids. The germline V gene encodes CDR1 LNHDA and CDR2 SQIVND (reference sequence). The V end was cut by 5 bases, the J end by 9 bases, with 17 bases between.

The genes are TRBV10-3 and TRBJ1-4; D is undetermined. The CDR3 runs 12 residues. Between the trimmed V and J ends, which lost 4 bases and 5 bases, there was a span of 5 bases. Germline assignment: CDR1 ENHRY and CDR2 SYGVKD. The CDR3: CAISVTNEKLFF. The CDR3 DNA is TGTGCCATCAGTGTGACAAATGAAAAACTGTTTTTT.

This chain uses TRBV14 with TRBJ1-2, with D perhaps matching TRBD1 (6 bases). Trimming took off 5 bases at V and 5 bases at J, with 24 bases between the two ends. Germline lookup yields CDR1 SGHDN and CDR2 FVKESK. This CDR3 region has 17 residues. CDR3 amino acids: CASSSTTGNSVLYGYTF. The CDR3, as DNA: TGTGCCAGCAGCTCAACCACAGGGAACTCGGTTCTTTATGGCTACACCTTC.

This clone was counted once. The rearrangement uses TRBV2 and TRBJ1-4, with TRBD1 matching over 7 bases. With 11 bases clipped from V and 12 bases from J, the junction kept 12 bases outside the gene matches. The CDR3 runs to 12 residues. Germline CDR1 SNHLY, CDR2 FYNNEI. The CDR3, as DNA: TGTGCCGGGACCCCACACAGGGGCGAACTGTTTTTT. The encoded protein is CAGTPHRGELFF.

A single count supports this clone. The chain is built from TRBV30 and TRBJ1-2; D call uncertain. V shed 2 bases and J shed 2 bases, with 9 bases lying between them. Germline CDR1 is GTSNPN and CDR2 is SVGIG (reference sequence). The CDR3 has 13 amino acids. For the CDR3, the DNA is TGTGCCTGGAGTCTAGGATCAAACTATGGCTACACCTTC. Its translation: CAWSLGSNYGYTF.

This clone was seen once. The chain links TRBV21-1 to TRBJ2-1; TRBD2 is the table's D call, not checked against the DNA. TRBV21-1 counts as a pseudogene. This CDR3 comprises 18 residues. DNA for the CDR3: TGTGCCAGCAGCAAATTAGAGGGCAGGTTGAGCTCCTACAATGAGCAGTTCTTC. As protein: CASSKLEGRLSSYNEQFF.